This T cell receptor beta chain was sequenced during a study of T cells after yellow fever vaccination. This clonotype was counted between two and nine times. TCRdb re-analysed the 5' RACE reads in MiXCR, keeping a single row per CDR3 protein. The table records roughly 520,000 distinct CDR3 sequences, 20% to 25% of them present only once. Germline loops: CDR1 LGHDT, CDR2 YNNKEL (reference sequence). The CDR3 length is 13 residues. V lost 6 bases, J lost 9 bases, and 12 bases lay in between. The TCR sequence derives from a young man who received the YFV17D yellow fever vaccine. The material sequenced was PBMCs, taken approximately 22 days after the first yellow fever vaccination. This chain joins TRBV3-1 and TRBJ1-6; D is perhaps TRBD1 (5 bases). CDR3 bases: TGTGCCAGCAGAGGGGATTGGACTTCACCCCTCCACTTT. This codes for CASRGDWTSPLHF.